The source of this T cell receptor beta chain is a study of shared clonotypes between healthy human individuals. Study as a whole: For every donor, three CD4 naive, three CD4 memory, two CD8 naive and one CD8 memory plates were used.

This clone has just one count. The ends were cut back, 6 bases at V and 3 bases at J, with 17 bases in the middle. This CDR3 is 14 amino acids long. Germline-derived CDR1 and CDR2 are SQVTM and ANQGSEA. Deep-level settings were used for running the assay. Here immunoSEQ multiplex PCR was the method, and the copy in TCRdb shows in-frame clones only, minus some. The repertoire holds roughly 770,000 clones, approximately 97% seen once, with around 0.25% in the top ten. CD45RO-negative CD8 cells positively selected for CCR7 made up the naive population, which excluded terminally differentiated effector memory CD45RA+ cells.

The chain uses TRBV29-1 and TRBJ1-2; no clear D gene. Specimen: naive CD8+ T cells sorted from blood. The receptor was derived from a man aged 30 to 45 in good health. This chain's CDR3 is CSVPRSGWDYGYTF. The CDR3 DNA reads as TGCAGCGTACCTCGTTCTGGGTGGGACTATGGCTACACCTTC.